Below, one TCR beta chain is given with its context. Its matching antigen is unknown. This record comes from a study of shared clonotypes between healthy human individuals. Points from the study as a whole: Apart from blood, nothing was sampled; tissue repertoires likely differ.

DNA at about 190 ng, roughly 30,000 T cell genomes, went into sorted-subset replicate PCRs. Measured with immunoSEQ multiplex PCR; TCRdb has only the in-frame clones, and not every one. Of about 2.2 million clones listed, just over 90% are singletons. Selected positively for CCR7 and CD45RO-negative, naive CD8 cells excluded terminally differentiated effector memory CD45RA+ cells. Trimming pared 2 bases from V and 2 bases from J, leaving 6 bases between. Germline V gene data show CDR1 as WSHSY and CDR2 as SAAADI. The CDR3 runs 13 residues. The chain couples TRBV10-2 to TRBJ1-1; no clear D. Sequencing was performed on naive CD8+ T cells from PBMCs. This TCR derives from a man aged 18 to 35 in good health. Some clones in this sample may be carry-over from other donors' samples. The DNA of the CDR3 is TGCGCCAGCAGTGAGCTGATAAACACTGAAGCTTTCTTT. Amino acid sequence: CASSELINTEAFF.